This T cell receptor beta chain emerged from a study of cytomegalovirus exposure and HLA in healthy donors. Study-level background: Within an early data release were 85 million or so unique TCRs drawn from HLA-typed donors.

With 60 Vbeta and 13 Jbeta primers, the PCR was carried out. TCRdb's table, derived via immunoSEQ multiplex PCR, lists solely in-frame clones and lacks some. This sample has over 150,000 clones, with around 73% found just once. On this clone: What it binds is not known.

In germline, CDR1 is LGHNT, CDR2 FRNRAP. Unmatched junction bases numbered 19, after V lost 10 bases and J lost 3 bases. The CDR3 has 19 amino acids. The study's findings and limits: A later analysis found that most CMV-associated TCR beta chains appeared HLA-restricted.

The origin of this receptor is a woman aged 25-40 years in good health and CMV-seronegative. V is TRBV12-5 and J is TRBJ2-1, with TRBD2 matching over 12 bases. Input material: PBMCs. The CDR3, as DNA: TGTGCTACCGCATTGTCGGTGCTAGCGGGAGGGCCTGGCTACAATGAGCAGTTCTTC. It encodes CATALSVLAGGPGYNEQFF.